This TCR beta chain appears in the sequencing data of a study of blood T cell repertoires in COVID-19. One Seattle source followed patients from active infection through their disease course. Clones were read by immunoSEQ multiplex PCR, and TCRdb kept only the in-frame ones, dropping some. This table has around 220,000 clones, 86% appearing once. In germline, CDR1 is LNHNV, CDR2 YYDKDF (reference sequence). This CDR3 contains 14 residues. V was clipped by 4 bases and J by 3 bases; unmatched bases: 3. The V and J genes are TRBV15 and TRBJ2-7; 10 bases fit TRBD1. This clonotype was sampled from a woman between 50 and 59 years old with COVID-19, enrolled during active disease. Sequencing input: peripheral blood. In DNA, the CDR3 is TGTGCCACCAGCACCTGGACAGGGGGCTACGAGCAGTACTTC. This gives the protein CATSTWTGGYEQYF.